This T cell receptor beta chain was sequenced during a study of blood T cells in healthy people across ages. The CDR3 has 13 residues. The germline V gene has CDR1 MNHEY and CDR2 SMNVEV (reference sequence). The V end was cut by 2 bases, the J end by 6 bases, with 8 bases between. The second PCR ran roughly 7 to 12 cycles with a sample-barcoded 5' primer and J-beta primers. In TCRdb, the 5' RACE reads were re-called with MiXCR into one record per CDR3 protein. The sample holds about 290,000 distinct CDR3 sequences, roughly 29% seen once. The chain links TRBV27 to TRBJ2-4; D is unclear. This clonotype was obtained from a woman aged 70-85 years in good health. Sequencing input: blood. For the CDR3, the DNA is TGTGCCAGCAGTTTAGTCGACCGAAACATTCAGTACTTC. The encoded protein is CASSLVDRNIQYF.